This TCR beta chain was obtained from a study of T cells in Graves' hyperthyroidism and ophthalmopathy (dated by TCRdb to about 2019). In terms of the full investigation: Peripheral blood was sampled at the time of initial diagnosis, prior to any treatment. TCR V-J signatures able to tell the groups apart were searched for in a discovery cohort of 90 to 100 patients, of whom under 45 had Graves' ophthalmopathy and 55 to 65 had stable Graves' hyperthyroidism. After sampling, hyperthyroidism patients received methimazole starting at 30 mg daily, and ophthalmopathy patients received high-dose intravenous methylprednisolone. The roughly 91 discovery patients were randomly divided into training and test sets at a 7:3 ratio. Prospective prediction of ophthalmopathy was tested in an independent validation cohort consisting of 18 hyperthyroidism patients and more than 15 patients who later progressed to ophthalmopathy. In addition, the study compared T-cell repertoires in thyroid tissue and in blood from about 6 Graves' hyperthyroidism patients. According to the paper, TCR Vbeta CDR3 sequencing was carried out on over 130 peripheral blood samples, which came from 40 to 45 ophthalmopathy, roughly 75 hyperthyroidism and about 17 progressor patients.

CDR1 and CDR2, looked up from the germline V gene, are SNHLY and FYNNEI. At the junction V is shortened by 0 bases and J by 0 bases; bases outside the gene matches: 8. Its CDR3 holds 20 amino acids, cysteine through phenylalanine. Here the CDR3 DNA is all that survives: 60 bases in frame from base 1. Notes on this clonotype: This clone's antigen is unknown. The input lacks base qualities; no much larger clone sits a single base away.

Hyperthyroidism patients were aged 18 to 65 years and newly diagnosed, with disease duration of less than 2 months. Any patient with an uncontrolled infection, another autoimmune disease, pregnancy or lactation was excluded. Diagnoses were established on the basis of clinical symptoms, serum thyroxine and TRAb, thyroid ultrasound, and orbital computed tomography. Blood from progressor patients was drawn when they were first diagnosed with hyperthyroidism, before any ophthalmopathy symptoms appeared. PBMCs were separated from over 9 ml of fresh peripheral blood using Ficoll-Paque density gradient centrifugation. Progressor patients were first diagnosed with Graves' hyperthyroidism and then developed ophthalmopathy during follow-up. Total RNA was extracted with Trizol reagent, and quality was checked on an Agilent 2100 Bioanalyzer. General conclusions and limits of the study: During validation, the model predicted progression to ophthalmopathy a median of approximately 6 months ahead of onset, with approximately 70% sensitivity and 72.22% specificity. In cross-validation, a model built on a 13 V-J signature told ophthalmopathy apart from stable hyperthyroidism with approximately 91% sensitivity and roughly 83% specificity, and in testing the same model reached 80%/75%. No statistical method was used to fix the sample size in advance, and group allocation was not hidden from the investigators. Most expanded thyroid clonotypes (frequency above 0.001) were also found in blood, which suggests that blood repertoires may mirror thyroid immune responses.

Amplification of TCR beta CDR3 regions was carried out from RNA transcripts. The first round of RT-PCR for the TCR CDR3 was performed with the HTBI primer set and the Qiagen OneStep RT-PCR kit. The libraries were constructed in a second round of multiplex PCR and then size-selected and purified. The libraries were sequenced on an Illumina HiSeq2000 using paired-end 100 bp reads. In the paper's pipeline: SOAPnuke was used to process the raw data, with reads discarded if the reads contained adapters or uncalled bases, had a mean Phred below 15, or lacked an exact constant-primer or identifier match. COPE v1.2.5 was used to merge high-quality paired reads, and clonotypes were defined as unique nucleotide sequences. Clonotypes were aligned to IMGT TRBV, TRBD and TRBJ reference segments using MiTCR v1.1. Analysis was restricted to V-J combinations with a frequency above 0.0001, which covered roughly 99% of repertoires. A TCS score was defined as the ratio of F50 (clonal expansion) to E x V (chaos), with BLOSUM62-based TCRdist applied between CDR3 peptides within each V-J. Welch's t-statistics and random forest reduced roughly 530 V-J features to some 14, which were used in a naive Bayes classifier (R e1071). TCRdb trimmed the raw reads at Q25, called clones with MiXCR and kept productive beta chains. One record per CDR3 amino acid sequence lists the most common genes and DNA. The V and J calls follow TCRdb's processing rather than the paper's. This sample gives 250,000 or so distinct CDR3 sequences in total; roughly 15% of them show up just once. The ten largest clones capture under 35% of the sample.

The receptor was isolated from a woman in her 50s with Graves' hyperthyroidism that later progressed to Graves' ophthalmopathy. The source material was blood. This receptor chain uses TRBV2 and TRBJ2-1; 13 bases in between match TRBD2. This receptor carries the CDR3 CASSEAPLAGGDSSYNEQFF. The DNA reads as follows: TGTGCCAGCAGTGAAGCCCCACTAGCGGGAGGGGACAGCTCCTACAATGAGCAGTTCTTC. Outside the CDR3, residues come from the reference TRBV2 and TRBJ2-1 proteins, so the full variable domain is: EPEVTQTPSHQVTQMGQEVILRCVPISNHLYFYWYRQILGQKVEFLVSFYNNEISEKSEIFDDQFSVERPDGSNFTLKIRSTKLEDSAMYFCASSEAPLAGGDSSYNEQFFGPGTRLTVL.